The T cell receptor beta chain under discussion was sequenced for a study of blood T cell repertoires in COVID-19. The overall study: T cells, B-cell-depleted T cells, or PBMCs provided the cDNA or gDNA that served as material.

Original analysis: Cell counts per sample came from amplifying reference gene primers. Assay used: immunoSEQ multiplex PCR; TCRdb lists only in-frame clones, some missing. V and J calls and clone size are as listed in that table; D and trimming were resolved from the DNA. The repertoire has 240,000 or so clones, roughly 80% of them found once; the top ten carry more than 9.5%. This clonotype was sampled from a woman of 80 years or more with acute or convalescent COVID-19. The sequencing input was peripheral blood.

CDR3 protein: CASSSTGTGGGYTF. Here the CDR3 DNA reads TGTGCCAGCAGTAGCACCGGGACAGGTGGAGGCTACACCTTC. The chain combines TRBV6-6 with TRBJ1-2, with TRBD1 identical over 8 bases. Per the germline V gene, CDR1 is MNHNY and CDR2 is SVGAGI (reference sequence). V trimming: 5 bases; J trimming: 8 bases; junction bases outside the gene matches: 10. This CDR3 has 14 residues.